The clone carrying this T cell receptor beta chain was counted between two and nine times. This sample's TCRbeta library carried unique molecular identifier barcodes. TCRdb re-called the PCR reads with MiXCR, one entry per CDR3 protein. This repertoire shows about 220,000 distinct CDR3 sequences, over 15% found once; its top ten account for roughly two fifths. This entry is derived from a study of T-cell reconstitution after alpha-beta-depleted transplantation in children. Germline CDR1 and CDR2: SGDLS and YYNGEE. The CDR3 totals 17 residues. The trim removed 4 bases at V and 2 bases at J, leaving 12 bases unmatched.

The sample in question was PBMCs, mostly from graft donor cells, obtained 360 days after TCRalphabeta/CD19-depleted stem cell transplant. The TCR originated in a male patient between 2 and 15 years old who had a stem cell transplant for acute lymphoblastic leukemia, so the T cells may come from the graft donor. The chain links TRBV9 to TRBJ2-1; 7 bases agree with TRBD1. CDR3: CASSPTGTAYTYNEQFF. The DNA of the CDR3 is TGTGCCAGCAGCCCGACCGGGACAGCCTACACCTACAATGAGCAGTTCTTC.